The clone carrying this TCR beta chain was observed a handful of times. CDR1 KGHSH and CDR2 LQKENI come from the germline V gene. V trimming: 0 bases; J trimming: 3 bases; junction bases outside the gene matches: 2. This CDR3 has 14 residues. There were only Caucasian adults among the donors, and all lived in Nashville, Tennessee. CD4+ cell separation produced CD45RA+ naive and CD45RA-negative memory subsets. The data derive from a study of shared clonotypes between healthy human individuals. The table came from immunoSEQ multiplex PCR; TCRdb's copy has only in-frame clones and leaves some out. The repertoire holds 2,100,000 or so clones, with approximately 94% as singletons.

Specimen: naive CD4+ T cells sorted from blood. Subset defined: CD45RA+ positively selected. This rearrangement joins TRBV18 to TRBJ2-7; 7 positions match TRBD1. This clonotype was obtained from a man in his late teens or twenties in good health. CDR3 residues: CASSPPTGNYEQYF. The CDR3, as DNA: TGTGCCAGCTCACCACCGACAGGGAACTACGAGCAGTACTTC. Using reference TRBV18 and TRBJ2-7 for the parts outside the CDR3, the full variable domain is NAGVMQNPRHLVRRRGQEARLRCSPMKGHSHVYWYRQLPEEGLKFMVYLQKENIIDESGMPKERFSAEFPKEGPSILRIQQVVRGDSAAYFCASSPPTGNYEQYFGPGTRLTVT.